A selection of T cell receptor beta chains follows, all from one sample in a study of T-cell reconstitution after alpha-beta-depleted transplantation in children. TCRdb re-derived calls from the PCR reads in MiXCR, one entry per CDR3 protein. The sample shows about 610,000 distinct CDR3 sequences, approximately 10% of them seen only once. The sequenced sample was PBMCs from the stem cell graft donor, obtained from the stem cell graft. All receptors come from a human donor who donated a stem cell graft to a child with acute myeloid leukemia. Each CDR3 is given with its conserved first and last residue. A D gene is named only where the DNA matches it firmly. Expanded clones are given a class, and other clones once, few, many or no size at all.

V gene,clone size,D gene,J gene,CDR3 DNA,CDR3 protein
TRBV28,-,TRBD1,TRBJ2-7,TGTGCCAGCATGGGTCCGGGACAGTTGTACGAGCAGTACTTC,CASMGPGQLYEQYF
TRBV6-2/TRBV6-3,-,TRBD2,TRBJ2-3,TGTGTGACGGGACTACACCCGGATACGCAGTATTTT,CVTGLHPDTQYF
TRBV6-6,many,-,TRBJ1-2,TGTGCCAGCAGTTACAGGTCCTATGGCTACACCTTC,CASSYRSYGYTF
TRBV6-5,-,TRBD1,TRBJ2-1,TGTGCCAGCACCTACTCAAGCCGGGACAGGGGATACAATGAGCAGTTCTTC,CASTYSSRDRGYNEQFF
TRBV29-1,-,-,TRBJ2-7,TGCAGCGTTGAAGAACCCGACCGCTACGAGCAGTACTTC,CSVEEPDRYEQYF
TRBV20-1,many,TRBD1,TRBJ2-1,TGCAGTGCTAGGGCATTGGGACAGGGATTGCGGTACAATGAGCAGTTCTTC,CSARALGQGLRYNEQFF
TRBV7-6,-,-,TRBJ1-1,TGTGCCAGCAGCTTCGATCCATCGAACTACCGGGAGGGGTCAAACACTGAAGCTTTCTTT,CASSFDPSNYREGSNTEAFF
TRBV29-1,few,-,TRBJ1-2,TGCAGCGCTCCGGCTGTTAACTATGGCTACACCTTC,CSAPAVNYGYTF
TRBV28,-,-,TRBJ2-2,TGTGCCAGCAGTCGCGCTTCAGCGGGTACCGGGGAGCTGTTTTTT,CASSRASAGTGELFF
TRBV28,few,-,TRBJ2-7,TGTGCCAGCAGTTTATCGCCAGGGGATTCCTACGAGCAGTACTTC,CASSLSPGDSYEQYF
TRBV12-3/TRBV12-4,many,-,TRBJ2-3,TGTGCCAGCAGTTTTGCTACCCCGCTCACAGATACGCAGTATTTT,CASSFATPLTDTQYF